This T cell receptor beta chain was identified during a study of T cells expressing NK-cell markers. The CDR3 is 15 amino acids. Germline values: CDR1 SGHKS, CDR2 YYEKEE (reference sequence). TCRdb reprocessed the 5' RACE reads, with one entry per CDR3 protein and no DNA. The table lists 150,000 to 180,000 distinct CDR3 sequences. This sequence originates from a woman between 50 and 59 years old in good health. Sequencing used blood T cells: a sorted CD56 or NKG2C T cell subset, CD4+ or CD8+ T cells, or bulk PBMC T cells (not recorded which). This chain connects TRBV5-5 to TRBJ1-1; the TCRdb D gene call, TRBD1, has no DNA to confirm it. The CDR3 reads CASSLNPAMNTEAFF.